This T cell receptor (beta chain) originates from a study of blood T cell repertoires in COVID-19. Turning to the study itself: Sites in the United States, Italy and Spain provided acute and convalescent COVID-19 samples. Nucleic acid was either cDNA or gDNA, and it came from T cells, B-cell-depleted T cells, or PBMCs.

Per the original data handling: Estimated nucleated cell counts came from reference gene primer amplification. Libraries were prepared by immunoSEQ multiplex PCR; TCRdb keeps only in-frame clonotypes and omits some of them. V and J calls and clone size are copied from that table; D and trimming were computed from the DNA. Found here are a few hundred thousand clones, 88% of them singletons; the top ten hold under 4.5%. Sequencing was performed on peripheral blood. The clonotype comes from a man between 60 and 75 years old who had recovered from COVID-19.

Here the CDR3 reads CASNRQGTNTGELFF. The CDR3 coding sequence is TGTGCCAGCAACCGACAGGGGACGAACACCGGGGAGCTGTTTTTT. The genes are TRBV6-5 and TRBJ2-2; the match to TRBD1 covers 8 bases. Germline CDR1 MNHEY, CDR2 SVGAGI. The junction had 4 bases not matched to a gene; V was cut back by 7 bases and J by 0 bases. This CDR3 is built from 15 residues.